Sequencing of this T cell receptor (beta chain) was carried out in a study of early T cells in non-severe SARS-CoV-2 infection. Study information: Bulk RNA isolated from unsorted whole blood underwent sequencing; chains were not paired.

This clonotype was counted only a few times. Its antigen is still unknown. Each cDNA molecule carried a unique molecular identifier. TCRdb independently ran MiXCR on the 5' RACE reads; one entry per CDR3 protein. The profile shows fewer than 80,000 distinct CDR3 sequences, approximately 10% of them singletons. General observations from the study: VDJdb-based annotation leaned toward anti-spike CD8 responses and missed private and CD4 specificities.

Germline assignment: CDR1 LGHDT and CDR2 YNNKEL (reference sequence). The V end was cut by 3 bases, the J end by 11 bases, with 21 bases between. The CDR3 is made up of 15 amino acids. The source of this sequence is an adult who was a healthcare worker with PCR-confirmed SARS-CoV-2 infection or an uninfected control (not recorded which). Sample: whole blood, taken at baseline. V gene TRBV3-1 combines with J gene TRBJ2-3; tentative D call: TRBD1 (6 bases). CDR3 sequence (DNA): TGTGCCAGCAGCCAGCAGGGGATAAGTTGGGTAGGGCAGTATTTT. This sequence encodes CASSQQGISWVGQYF.